This T cell receptor (beta chain) comes out of a study of T cells in Graves' hyperthyroidism and ophthalmopathy (dated by TCRdb to between 2018 and 2020). General notes on the study: Peripheral blood was collected at initial diagnosis, before any treatment. TCR Vbeta CDR3 sequencing of fewer than 150 peripheral blood samples (43 ophthalmopathy, 75 to 85 hyperthyroidism and roughly 17 progressor patients) is reported in the paper. In about 6 Graves' hyperthyroidism patients, the study also compared T-cell repertoires from thyroid tissue with T-cell repertoires from blood. Whether ophthalmopathy could be predicted prospectively was tested in an independent validation cohort made up of 18 to 20 hyperthyroidism patients plus 17 patients who later progressed to ophthalmopathy. TCR V-J signatures able to tell the groups apart were searched for in a discovery cohort of 90 to 100 patients, of whom 43 had Graves' ophthalmopathy and around 58 had stable Graves' hyperthyroidism. The roughly 91 discovery patients were randomly split 7:3 into training and test sets. Following sampling, methimazole starting at 30 mg daily was given to hyperthyroidism patients, and high-dose intravenous methylprednisolone was given to ophthalmopathy patients.

On the study overall, not on this receptor specifically: In validation, progression to ophthalmopathy was predicted by the model with approximately 67% sensitivity and around 75% specificity, a median of approximately 6.5 months before onset. Sample size was not statistically predetermined, and blinding of investigators to group allocation was not performed. A 13 V-J signature model separated ophthalmopathy from stable hyperthyroidism, with roughly 88% sensitivity and 81.08% specificity in cross-validation and 80%/75% in testing. Blood samples also contained most of the expanded thyroid clonotypes (frequency above 0.001), which suggests that blood repertoires may reflect thyroid immune responses.

About this clonotype itself: Its antigen is unknown. Base qualities are not at hand, and no much larger clone is one base apart.

Ophthalmopathy patients had moderately to severely active disease, with a Clinical Activity Score of 3 or more, a NOSPECS grade of 4 or more, and a disease duration of less than 3 months. Patients with uncontrolled infections, other autoimmune diseases, pregnancy or lactation were excluded. Diagnoses were established on the basis of clinical symptoms, serum thyroxine and TRAb, thyroid ultrasound, and orbital computed tomography. PBMCs were isolated from around 10 ml of fresh peripheral blood by Ficoll-Paque density gradient centrifugation. Total RNA was extracted using Trizol reagent, and RNA quality was assessed on an Agilent 2100 Bioanalyzer. Amplification of TCR beta CDR3 regions was carried out from RNA transcripts. A first-round RT-PCR of the TCR CDR3 used the HTBI primer set with the Qiagen OneStep RT-PCR kit. Libraries were constructed in a second round of multiplex PCR, after which size selection and purification were carried out. Libraries were sequenced paired-end with 100 bp reads on an Illumina HiSeq2000. Turning to the authors' computational methods: SOAPnuke was used to process the raw data, removing reads that contained adapters or uncalled bases, had a mean Phred below 15, or lacked an exact match to the constant primer or identifier. COPE v1.2.5 was used to merge the high-quality paired reads, and each unique nucleotide sequence was defined as a clonotype. MiTCR v1.1 was used to align clonotypes to the IMGT TRBV, TRBD and TRBJ reference segments. Only V-J combinations with frequency above 0.0001, covering 99% to 99.2% of repertoires, were analysed. The TCS score was defined as F50 (clonal expansion) divided by E x V (chaos), with BLOSUM62-based TCRdist calculated between CDR3 peptides within each V-J. Welch's t-statistics and random forest reduced roughly 530 V-J features to around 14, which were used in a naive Bayes classifier (R e1071). TCRdb cleaned the public reads at Q25 with fastp, built clones with MiXCR and kept in-frame beta chains. Entries that share a CDR3 protein sequence are merged under the most common genes and DNA. TCRdb's processing, not the authors', yielded these V and J calls. The sample table records 450,000 to 650,000 distinct CDR3 sequences; about 15% of these occur just once. Roughly 18% of the sample belongs to the ten largest clones.

The V end gives up 4 bases and the J end 5 bases, leaving 8 bases in the junction not matched to a gene. Reading from cysteine to phenylalanine, the CDR3 counts 15 amino acids. The read is trimmed to its CDR3 DNA, 45 bases read in frame from base 1. CDR1 SGHNT and CDR2 YYREEE are derived from the germline V gene (reference sequence). The specimen was blood. The clonotype comes from a woman aged 18-29 years with Graves' ophthalmopathy. The sequence joins TRBV5-4 to TRBJ2-3; 9 central bases correspond to TRBD1. The DNA sequence is given as TGTGCCAGCAGCCTGTCGGGACAGGGAAAAGATACGCAGTATTTT. This gives the protein CASSLSGQGKDTQYF. The full variable domain, completed from the reference TRBV5-4 and TRBJ2-3 proteins outside the CDR3, reads ETGVTQSPTHLIKTRGQQVTLRCSSQSGHNTVSWYQQALGQGPQFIFQYYREEENGRGNFPPRFSGLQFPNYSSELNVNALELDDSALYLCASSLSGQGKDTQYFGPGTRLTVL.